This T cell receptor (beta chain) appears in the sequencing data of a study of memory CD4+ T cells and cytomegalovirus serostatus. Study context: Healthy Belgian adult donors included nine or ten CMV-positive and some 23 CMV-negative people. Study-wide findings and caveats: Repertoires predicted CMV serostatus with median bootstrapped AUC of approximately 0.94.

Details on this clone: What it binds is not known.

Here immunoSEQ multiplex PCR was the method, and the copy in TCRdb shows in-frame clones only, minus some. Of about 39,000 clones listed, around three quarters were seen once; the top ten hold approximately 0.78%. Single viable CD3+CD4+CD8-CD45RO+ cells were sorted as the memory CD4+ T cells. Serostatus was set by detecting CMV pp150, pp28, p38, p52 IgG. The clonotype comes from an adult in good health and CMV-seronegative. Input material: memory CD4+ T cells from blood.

This CDR3 is CASGRGVYEQYF. CDR3 nucleotide sequence: TGTGCCAGCGGGCGGGGGGTCTACGAGCAGTACTTC. The V and J genes are TRBV2 and TRBJ2-7, with 8 bases identical to TRBD2. The V gene's germline CDR1 is SNHLY and CDR2 FYNNEI. The CDR3 is made up of 12 amino acids. Trimming cost V 8 bases and J 3 bases; bases outside gene matches: 3.